This T cell receptor (beta chain) was documented in a study of T-cell memory formation after mild COVID-19. Germline values: CDR1 SGHKS, CDR2 YYEKEE (reference sequence). CDR3 length: 16 amino acids. V trimming: 1 base; J trimming: 7 bases; junction bases outside the gene matches: 8. Using its own MiXCR run on the 5' RACE reads, TCRdb lists one record per CDR3 protein. Counted here are roughly 560,000 distinct CDR3 sequences, around 20% occurring once; the ten biggest clones make up roughly an eighth. The sequence was collected from an adult woman who had mild COVID-19 (a few samples of this study predate the infection). Cell type and time point are not known. Material: PBMCs or a T cell subset sorted from them (not recorded which). The gene calls are TRBV5-5 and TRBJ2-1; TRBD2 matches at 10 bases. CDR3 bases: TGTGCCAGCAGCTTGCTTTCTAGCGGGGGACCAAATGAGCAGTTCTTC. It is translated as CASSLLSSGGPNEQFF.